These 7 T cell receptor beta chains were sequenced from one sample in a study of T cell repertoires in cytomegalovirus infection. A single record per CDR3 protein comes from TCRdb applying MiXCR to the reads. The data hold 450,000 to 650,000 distinct CDR3 sequences, with approximately 26% observed a single time. The sequenced material came from PBMCs. These receptors originate from a human donor in good health (CMV status not recorded). Some clones in this sample may be carry-over from other donors' samples.

This clonotype was counted many times. The J gene is TRBJ2-1, the V gene TRBV7-2; TRBD2 aligns across 16 bases. The J segment lost 7 bases and the V segment lost 5 bases, leaving 5 bases of the junction unmatched. The CDR3 loop spans 16 amino acids. Germline lookup yields CDR1 SGHTA and CDR2 FQGNSA. The CDR3: CASSPGLAGGPNEQFF. CDR3 coding DNA: TGTGCCAGCAGCCCGGGACTAGCGGGAGGGCCGAATGAGCAGTTCTTC. The full variable domain, with the rest looked up from reference TRBV7-2 and TRBJ2-1, is GAGVSQSPSNKVTEKGKDVELRCDPISGHTALYWYRQSLGQGLEFLIYFQGNSAPDKSGLPSDRFSAERTGGSVSTLTIQRTQQEDSAVYLCASSPGLAGGPNEQFFGPGTRLTVL.

The table lists this clonotype with a few counts. The chain is built from TRBV6-5 and TRBJ2-7; D call uncertain. The V end lost 6 bases, the J end lost 0 bases, and 9 bases lay between the germline ends. CDR3 size: 13 residues. Germline CDR1 MNHEY, CDR2 SVGAGI. This chain's CDR3 is CASRPLSSYEQYF. The CDR3 DNA reads as TGTGCCAGCAGACCCCTCTCCTCCTACGAGCAGTACTTC.

This clonotype was detected only a few times. The chain links TRBV6-5 to TRBJ2-4; D is ambiguous. Germline V CDR1 and CDR2: MNHEY, SVGAGI. Trimming cost V 5 bases and J 0 bases, with 11 bases left between them. CDR3 length equals 15 residues. The CDR3 bases are TGTGCCAGCAGTCCCTCGGCAGTAGCCAAAAACATTCAGTACTTC. Translation gives CASSPSAVAKNIQYF.

V gene TRBV20-1 combines with J gene TRBJ2-7; 10 bases map to TRBD2. The V and J ends lost 1 base and 1 base, in that order; junction bases with no gene match: 7. Germline V gives CDR1 DFQATT, CDR2 SNEGSKA (reference sequence). The CDR3 sequence is 16 residues long. CDR3 coding DNA: TGCAGTGCTAGAGGAGGTTCACTAGCGGGATCCTACGAGCAGTACTTC. Protein sequence: CSARGGSLAGSYEQYF.

The table lists this clonotype with many counts. CDR3 DNA: TGTGCCAGCAGCCGAGCGGGTTCTGGGGCAGATACGCAGTATTTT. It translates to CASSRAGSGADTQYF. The V call is TRBV7-3, the J call TRBJ2-3, with D perhaps TRBD2 (6 bases). Germline lookup yields CDR1 SGHTA and CDR2 FQGTGA. Trimming shortened V by 5 bases and J by 4 bases, and 16 bases separated the two germline ends. CDR3 length equals 15 residues.

The table lists this clonotype with many counts. The chain employs TRBV10-3 and TRBJ2-1; 8 nucleotides match TRBD2. The CDR3 runs 14 residues. Trimming took 10 bases from V and 8 from J; bases not matched to a gene: 13. Germline loops: CDR1 ENHRY, CDR2 SYGVKD. The DNA for the CDR3 is TGTGCCACCGCCTTCTCGGGGGGGGAGGATGAGCAGTTCTTC. This encodes CATAFSGGEDEQFF.

The CDR3 region has the DNA TGTGCCAGCAGCGCGGCGGGGATTACCTCTGCCAATGAGCAGTTCTTC. Its translation is CASSAAGITSANEQFF. The V gene is TRBV9, the J gene TRBJ2-1; tentatively, D is TRBD2 (6 bases). With 3 bases removed from V and 6 bases from J, the gap between germline ends came to 19 bases. Germline V gene data show CDR1 as SGDLS and CDR2 as YYNGEE. The CDR3 covers 16 residues.